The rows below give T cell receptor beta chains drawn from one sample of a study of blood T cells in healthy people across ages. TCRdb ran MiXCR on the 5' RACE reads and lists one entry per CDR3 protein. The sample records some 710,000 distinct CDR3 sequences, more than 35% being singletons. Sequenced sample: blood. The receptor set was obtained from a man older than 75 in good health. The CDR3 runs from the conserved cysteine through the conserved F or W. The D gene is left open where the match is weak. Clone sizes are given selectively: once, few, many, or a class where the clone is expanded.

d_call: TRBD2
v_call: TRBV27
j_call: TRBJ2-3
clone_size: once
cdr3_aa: CASSRLTGTSADTQYF
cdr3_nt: TGTGCCAGCAGTCGTCTAACCGGGACTAGCGCAGATACGCAGTATTTT

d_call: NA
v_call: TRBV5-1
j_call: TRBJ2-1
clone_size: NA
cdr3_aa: CASSPEPRGGSNEQFF
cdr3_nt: TGCGCCAGCAGCCCGGAACCGCGGGGTGGGTCCAATGAGCAGTTCTTC

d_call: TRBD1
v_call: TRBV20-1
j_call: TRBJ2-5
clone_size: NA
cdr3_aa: CSTPGQGEETQYF
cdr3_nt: TGCAGTACCCCGGGACAGGGGGAAGAGACCCAGTACTTC

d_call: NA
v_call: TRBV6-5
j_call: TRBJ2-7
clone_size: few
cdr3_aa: CASSRPGFSSYEQYF
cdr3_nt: TGTGCCAGCAGTCGCCCGGGCTTCTCCTCCTACGAGCAGTACTTC

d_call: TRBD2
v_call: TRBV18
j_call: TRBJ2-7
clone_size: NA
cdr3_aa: CASSPTQLAGVYEQYF
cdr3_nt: TGTGCCAGCTCACCAACTCAGCTAGCGGGAGTCTACGAGCAGTACTTC

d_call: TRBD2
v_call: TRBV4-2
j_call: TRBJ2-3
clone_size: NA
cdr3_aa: CASSQDFRRASGITGTQYF
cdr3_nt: TGTGCCAGCAGCCAAGATTTCCGGAGGGCTAGCGGGATCACAGGTACGCAGTATTTT

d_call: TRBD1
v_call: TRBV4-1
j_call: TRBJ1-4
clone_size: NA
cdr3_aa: CASSQGPGTELFF
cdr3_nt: TGCGCCAGCAGCCAGGGCCCCGGGACAGAACTGTTTTTT

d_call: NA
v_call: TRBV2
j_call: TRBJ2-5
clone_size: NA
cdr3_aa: CASSEFRRETQYF
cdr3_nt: TGTGCCAGCAGTGAGTTCAGGAGGGAGACCCAGTACTTC

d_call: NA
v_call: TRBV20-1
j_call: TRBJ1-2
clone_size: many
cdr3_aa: CSARGGGETNYGYTF
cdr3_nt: TGCAGTGCTAGAGGGGGTGGGGAGACTAACTATGGCTACACCTTC

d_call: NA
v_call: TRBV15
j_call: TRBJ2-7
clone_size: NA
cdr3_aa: CATSRSRPVRNEQYF
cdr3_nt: TGTGCCACCAGCAGATCCCGGCCGGTACGGAACGAGCAGTACTTC

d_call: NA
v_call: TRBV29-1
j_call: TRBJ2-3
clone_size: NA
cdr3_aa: CSARGSGPATQYF
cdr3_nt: TGCAGCGCCAGAGGGTCAGGGCCGGCTACGCAGTATTTT

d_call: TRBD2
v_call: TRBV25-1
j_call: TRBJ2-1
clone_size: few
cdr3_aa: CASSVLAGGPVNEQFF
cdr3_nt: TGTGCCAGCAGTGTCTTAGCGGGAGGGCCGGTCAATGAGCAGTTCTTC

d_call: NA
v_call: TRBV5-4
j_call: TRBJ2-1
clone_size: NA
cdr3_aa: CASSQVRNNEQFF
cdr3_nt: TGTGCCAGCAGCCAGGTGAGGAACAATGAGCAGTTCTTC

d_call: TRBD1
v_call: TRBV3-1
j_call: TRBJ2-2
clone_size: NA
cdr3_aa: CASSPGAQGLAGELFF
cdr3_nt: TGTGCCAGCAGCCCTGGGGCACAGGGGTTGGCCGGGGAGCTGTTTTTT

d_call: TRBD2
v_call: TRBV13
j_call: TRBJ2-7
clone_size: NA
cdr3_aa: CASSLYSGTSLSEQYF
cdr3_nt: TGTGCCAGCAGCCTGTATAGCGGGACATCGTTGAGCGAGCAGTACTTC

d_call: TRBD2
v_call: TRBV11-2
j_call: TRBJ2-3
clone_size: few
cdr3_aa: CASATRDYTLQYF
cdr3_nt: TGTGCCAGCGCTACGAGGGACTACACTTTGCAGTATTTT

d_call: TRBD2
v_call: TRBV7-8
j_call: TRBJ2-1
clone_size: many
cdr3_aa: CASSPIPGLATYNEQFF
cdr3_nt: TGTGCCAGCAGCCCGATTCCGGGACTAGCGACATACAATGAGCAGTTCTTC

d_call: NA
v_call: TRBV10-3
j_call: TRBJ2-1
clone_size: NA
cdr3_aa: CAISGSVPEQFF
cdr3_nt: TGTGCCATCAGTGGTTCAGTCCCTGAGCAGTTCTTC

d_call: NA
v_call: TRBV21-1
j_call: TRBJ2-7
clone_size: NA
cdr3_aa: CASSKEPGHTYEQYF
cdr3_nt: TGTGCCAGCAGCAAAGAACCGGGACACACCTACGAGCAGTACTTC

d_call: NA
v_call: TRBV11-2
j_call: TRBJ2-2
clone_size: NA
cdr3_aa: CASSSTSGELFF
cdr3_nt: TGTGCCAGCAGCTCAACAAGCGGGGAGCTGTTTTTT

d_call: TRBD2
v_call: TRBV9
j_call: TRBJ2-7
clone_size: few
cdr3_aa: CASRVLAVSGEQYF
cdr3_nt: TGTGCCAGCAGAGTACTAGCGGTGTCGGGCGAGCAGTACTTC

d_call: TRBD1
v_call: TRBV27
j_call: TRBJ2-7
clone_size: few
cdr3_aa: CASRLQGAKGEQYF
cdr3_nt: TGTGCCAGCAGATTACAGGGGGCTAAAGGCGAGCAGTACTTC

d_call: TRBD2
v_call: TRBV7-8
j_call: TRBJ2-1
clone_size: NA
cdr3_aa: CASSSGTSGGVQFF
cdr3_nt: TGTGCCAGCAGCTCCGGAACTAGCGGAGGCGTGCAGTTCTTC